These 11 T cell receptor beta chains were sequenced from one sample in a study of blood T cell repertoires in COVID-19 (dated by TCRdb to 2018 to 2021). The library came from the immunoSEQ multiplex PCR assay. TCRdb's version of the immuneACCESS table is confined to in-frame rearrangements and falls short of the full clone set. An unresolved V gene accounts for under half of the shortfall where checked; the remainder is of unknown origin. The sample profile shows approximately 62,000 clones; about 87% of them were found once. The top ten constitute around 7.7% of the sample. The sequencing sample was made of peripheral blood. All receptors derive from a human donor with active COVID-19. The donor label of this sample is uncertain.

The CDR3 sequence is CASSDSTGTWNTGELFF. The DNA for the CDR3 is TGCGCCAGCAGCGATTCTACCGGGACATGGAACACCGGGGAGCTGTTTTTT. This chain connects TRBV5-1 to TRBJ2-2; possible D gene TRBD1, 6 bases. V was shortened by 4 bases and J by 1 base, with 17 bases between the two germline ends. The CDR3 runs 17 residues. Per the germline V gene, CDR1 is SGHRS and CDR2 is YFSETQ.

V and J are TRBV18 and TRBJ2-7, with a weak D call TRBD2 (5 bases). Trimming left V 4 bases short and J 6 bases short, with 13 bases between. CDR3 length equals 13 residues. Germline CDR1 is KGHSH and CDR2 is LQKENI. CDR3 nucleotides: TGTGCCAGCTCACTAGAGGGAATCGGCGAGCAGTACTTC. Amino acid sequence: CASSLEGIGEQYF.

The rearrangement uses TRBV14 and TRBJ2-3; no firm D call. V dropped 1 base and J dropped 2 bases, with 13 bases sitting between them. CDR1 is SGHDN and CDR2 is FVKESK in the germline V gene. The CDR3 length is 16 residues. This CDR3 reads CASSQAQSHYTDTQYF. The CDR3 DNA reads TGTGCCAGCAGCCAAGCGCAGAGCCACTACACAGATACGCAGTATTTT.

This clone was found a few times. This chain connects TRBV19 to TRBJ2-7, with 8 nucleotides matching TRBD1. V lost 9 bases to trimming and J lost 0 bases; unmatched junction nucleotides: 7. The germline gives CDR1 LNHDA, CDR2 SQIVND (reference sequence). This CDR3 is built from 14 residues. CDR3 nucleotides: TGTGCCAGCAGTGGGGGACAGGTCTCCTACGAGCAGTACTTC. It encodes CASSGGQVSYEQYF.

This clone has just one count. The gene calls are TRBV19 and TRBJ2-3; TRBD1 aligns across 7 bases. Germline V gene data show CDR1 as LNHDA and CDR2 as SQIVND (reference sequence). V shed 4 bases and J 4 bases; nucleotides not matched to a gene: 5. The CDR3 runs to 14 residues. This CDR3 is CASSTTGFPDTQYF. The CDR3, as DNA: TGTGCCAGTAGTACGACAGGGTTCCCAGATACGCAGTATTTT.

The V call is TRBV18, the J call TRBJ2-1, with 8 nucleotides matching TRBD2. From germline, CDR1 is KGHSH and CDR2 LQKENI. The CDR3 contains 16 residues. Trimming at V came to 1 base and at J to 7 bases, leaving 9 bases not matched to a gene. CDR3 DNA: TGTGCCAGCTCACCACTCCCCGCGGGAGGAGGGAATGAGCAGTTCTTC. Amino acid sequence: CASSPLPAGGGNEQFF.

The chain is built from TRBV4-2 and TRBJ2-3, with D perhaps TRBD2 (6 bases). The CDR3 extends over 16 amino acids. Germline V gene sequence: CDR1 LGHNA, CDR2 YNFKEQ. V was clipped by 3 bases and J by 3 bases, with 16 bases between them. Written as DNA, the CDR3 is TGTGCCAGCAGCCACCTATCGGCTAGCGCTACAGATACGCAGTATTTT. Protein sequence: CASSHLSASATDTQYF.

V is TRBV10-3 and J is TRBJ2-1; 7 bases fit TRBD2. The J segment lost 6 bases and the V segment lost 10 bases, leaving 15 bases of the junction unmatched. This CDR3 region has 15 residues. In germline, CDR1 is ENHRY, CDR2 SYGVKD. In DNA form, the CDR3 reads TGTGCCACCCACGGGATCGCGGGAGACAGCAATGAGCAGTTCTTC. Residues: CATHGIAGDSNEQFF.

The chain links TRBV29-1 to TRBJ2-7; possible D gene TRBD1, 5 bases. Germline CDR1 SQVTM, CDR2 ANQGSEA. Trimming pared 4 bases from V and 2 bases from J, leaving 6 bases between. The CDR3 covers 11 residues. The CDR3 sequence: CSVVQAYEQYF. The CDR3 DNA follows: TGCAGCGTTGTACAGGCCTACGAGCAGTACTTC.

CDR3: CASRPPRGLNTDTQYF. CDR3 DNA: TGTGCCAGCCGGCCTCCACGGGGACTTAACACAGATACGCAGTATTTT. The chain uses TRBV7-9 and TRBJ2-3, with D possibly TRBD2 on 6 matching bases. This CDR3 is built from 16 residues. Germline assignment: CDR1 SEHNR and CDR2 FQNEAQ (reference sequence). Trimming stripped 8 bases from V and 2 bases from J, with 20 bases between.

This chain connects TRBV12-3 or TRBV12-4 to TRBJ2-7, with TRBD2 matching over 8 bases. J was trimmed by 1 base and V by 6 bases; bases with no gene match: 2. CDR3 length: 13 amino acids. CDR3 sequence: CASRLAASYEQYF. For the CDR3, the DNA is TGTGCCAGCAGACTAGCGGCTTCCTACGAGCAGTACTTC.